The text below deals with one T cell receptor (beta chain). The target of this receptor is not known. No much larger clone is present one base from it, and per-base qualities are unavailable. CDR1 and CDR2 are read off the germline V gene as MNHEY and SVGAGI. The CDR3 contains 13 residues, cysteine and phenylalanine counted. Here the CDR3 DNA is all that survives: 39 bases in frame from base 1. In total, roughly 670 healthy bone marrow donors made up the cohort. Cohort members were all nominally healthy when sampled, although unrecorded immune exposures were likely present. The donor was CMV seropositive and belonged to the group of a few hundred seropositive cohort members. A peripheral blood sample was collected from each donor, and TCR beta sequencing was performed on peripheral blood mononuclear cells. The Qiagen DNeasy Blood Extraction Kit was used to extract genomic DNA from the blood cell samples.

The entry originates in a study of cytomegalovirus exposure and HLA in healthy donors (dated by TCRdb to the late 2010s). A note on the overall study: According to an earlier analysis of 587 of the donors, about 180 million T cells yielded 90 million to 130 million unique TCR beta sequences and about 300 Gb of sequence data. The number of typed donors differed by locus: about 620-640 for A, B, C, DRB1 and DQB1; 500 to 550 for DQA1; 606 for DPA1; and roughly 450 for DPB1. An early release that covered 640 HLA-typed donors contained around 300 gigabases of sequencing data and 80 million or so unique TCR sequences. The later analysis used no new phenotypic data to find candidate immune exposures, relying instead on TCR beta sequences and their occurrence across donors. The study aimed to test whether cataloging public T cell receptors could reveal signatures of past pathogen exposure. Donor age, sex, ethnicity and CMV serostatus were collected together with the repertoire data. Of the roughly 390 genotyped donors, 65% to 90% fell in the genetic ancestry cluster associated with self-reported Caucasian donors. A later genetic analysis took genome-wide SNP genotypes for about three fifths of the 666 donors and used that subset as a discovery cohort. About 5 DR-DQ haplotypes were handled as single units for association and clustering, since linkage in the cohort was strong. Along with the approximately 600-subject first cohort, a separate validation cohort of around 120 different subjects was used. Class I and class II HLA loci were covered by the typing at four-digit resolution. To predict cytomegalovirus infection status, the study brought together high-throughput TCR immunosequencing, statistical association of individual TCRs with disease status, and machine learning. Across about 370 genotyped donors of the cohort, an average of about 240,000 unique TCR beta nucleotide sequences per donor were sequenced, and roughly 20% of those sequences were non-productive. A later analysis re-analyzed previously published TCR beta repertoires from several hundred donors and added high-resolution HLA genotyping to study TCR occurrence patterns. Using immunosequencing, the study profiled T cell repertoires from fewer than 850 subjects and related those repertoires to cytomegalovirus serostatus. All discovery cohort repertoires had been generated using a single sequencing platform. In an earlier analysis of roughly 540 of the donors, high-throughput TCR beta sequencing was used to judge whether each TCR beta V gene segment behaved as functional or pseudogenic.

Library preparation used the immunoSEQ multiplex PCR assay. For the multiplex PCR, a mixture combining 60 forward primers for TCR Vbeta segments and 13 reverse primers for TCR Jbeta segments was used. Amplification of the CDR3 region of rearranged TCR beta genes was performed with a multiplex PCR assay on genomic DNA. The amplified TCR beta libraries were sequenced on the Illumina HiSeq System as 87-base-pair reads. Per the original workflow: A later analysis counted 75 million to 100 million unique TCR beta chains across the 666 repertoires, and approximately 11 million of these chains were shared by at least two donors. A nearest-neighbor algorithm error-corrected the raw reads and collapsed the reads into unique sequences, merging closely related sequences to remove PCR and sequencing errors. To assign V, D and J gene segments, CDR3 sequences were aligned to IMGT reference sequences. For a sequence to be retained, a match of at least six nucleotides to both a V gene segment and a J gene segment was required. A rearrangement was called productive if the CDR3 had no stop codons and remained in frame with V and J, and every other rearrangement was called non-productive. Following IMGT convention, CDR3 was defined as the stretch from the second conserved V-encoded cysteine up to the conserved J-encoded phenylalanine. Sequences without an unambiguous match to a single V gene segment were excluded from the earlier analysis of about 600 of the donors. An earlier analysis of several hundred of the donors called V segments functional above 56.7% productive rearrangements and segregating when the between-donor standard deviation exceeded 5%. A statistical classification framework was built for diagnosing cytomegalovirus status from the catalog of TCR beta chain sequences. In a later analysis, TCR nucleotide sequences were compared against IMGT/GENE-DB human TR gene sequences so that V and J genes could be assigned. A later analysis assigned CDR3 sequences and most-parsimonious VDJ recombination scenarios with the TCRdist pipeline. In a later analysis, each TCR beta chain was defined by its CDR3 amino acid sequence together with its V-gene family, and reads without a unique V-gene family were excluded. A later analysis removed roughly 590 highly shared, low-generation-probability nucleotide sequences to deal with suspected cross-contamination and a sequencing artifact. A later analysis calculated a clonal expansion index for each public chain from normalized within-repertoire ranks of inferred template counts. In a later analysis, generation probabilities were computed with a VDJ recombination model fitted to out-of-frame rearrangements, and the resulting probabilities were checked against IGoR. In a later analysis, hypergeometric tests were used to score TCR-TCR, TCR-HLA and TCR-CMV co-occurrence, with a repertoire-size bias correction applied to TCR pairs. To estimate false discovery rates, a later analysis permuted the HLA or CMV assignments 20 times. A later analysis grouped co-occurring TCRs with DBSCAN, adding TCRdist sequence similarity when clustering within HLA-allele-positive subsets. Repertoires with fewer than 30,000 or more than 120,000 public chains were left out of co-occurrence clustering, as were four to six repertoires with anomalous nucleotide sharing. Sourced from immuneACCESS, this table was stored by TCRdb with only in-frame sequences that have V and J called. A share of the clones is absent; for the studies checked, an unresolved V gene accounts for under half, and the remainder has no known explanation. V, J and clone size reflect that table, while D and trimming were determined from the DNA. The sample yields 150,000 to 200,000 clones; approximately 80% were counted once. The top ten constitute over 2% of the sample.

Here is what the overall study found, with its caveats: In a later analysis, the rate of TCR association differed among HLA loci, with DRB1 alleles having the most associated TCRs and HLA-C alleles having the fewest. A few of the identified cytomegalovirus-associated TCR beta chains were confirmed in vitro to be specific for cytomegalovirus antigens. Roughly uniform sequencing depth across donors was assumed in presence/absence analyses, although this assumption may not hold. While some public TCRs were present in many individuals, most TCR sequences turned up only very rarely across donors. The cohort was sequenced for TCR beta chains only, and without alpha or paired-chain data the features that could be detected were limited. A later analysis associated 16,951 TCR beta sequences with specific HLA alleles at a false discovery rate of 0.05. It was suggested by the authors that the approach could potentially be generalized to other disease states and immunological phenotypes. In the study, some 160 TCR beta chains were listed as associated with cytomegalovirus. Broadly in line with IMGT annotations, most TCR beta V segments showed up in productive rearrangements about 87% or about 30% of the time in an earlier analysis of several hundred of the donors. A group of highly shared sequence variants was considered likely to be a technical artifact of the sequencing pipeline. Correlated functional status among segregating V segments might be attributable to linkage disequilibrium, but an unknown experimental factor could not be ruled out. A later genetic analysis reported fewer N-insertions in productive TCRs among donors in an Asian-associated ancestry cluster than the roughly 620-donor mean. Because HLA typing was unavailable for some donors at each locus, only the typed subset was used in association tests. When HLA alleles, especially DR and DQ, strongly co-occurred, attributing TCR associations to individual alleles was difficult. The classifier was reported to diagnose cytomegalovirus status with high specificity and sensitivity in both the original cohort and the validation cohort. In a later analysis, HLA-associated TCR beta chains showed more clonal expansion and lower generation probabilities than non-associated chains that were equally common. Seventeen rarely observed V segments, including chromosome 9 orphons, were excluded from the earlier analysis of several hundred of the donors because counts were too low. In a later analysis, most CMV-associated TCR beta chains were found to appear HLA-restricted, with HLA associations seemingly driven largely by CMV exposure. For the cohort, immune exposure information was limited to CMV serostatus. The 87-base-pair reads could not distinguish some IMGT-functional V segments, including TRBV6-2 and TRBV6-3, so those segments were excluded. According to a later analysis, parvovirus B19, influenza, CMV and Epstein-Barr virus appeared linked to several top co-occurrence clusters. An association between a missense DCLRE1C variant and V-gene and J-gene trimming of TCR beta chains was found in a later genetic analysis and replicated in an independent cohort. A further reported finding was that TCR beta sequences accurately predicted the HLA-A and HLA-B alleles for most subjects in the first cohort.

The V gene is TRBV6-5 and the J gene is TRBJ2-5; too little of a D gene remains to name it. The J call is doubtful: the DNA matches TRBJ2-7 better. The sequencing sample was made of PBMCs. This TCR came from a woman aged 40 to 50 in good health and CMV-seropositive. The DNA sequence follows: TGTGCCAGCCAGACTGGAGACTCCTACGAGCAGTACTTC. Translation gives CASQTGDSYEQYF.